This TCR beta chain was sequenced in a study of monozygotic twins with inflammatory bowel disease. The CDR3 has 15 amino acids. In germline, CDR1 is DFQATT, CDR2 SNEGSKA (reference sequence). TCRdb reanalyzed the 5' RACE reads and collapses them to one entry per CDR3 protein, without DNA. The sample totals around 40,000 distinct CDR3 sequences; its top ten clones hold roughly 4.8%. Study-level results: Distinction of different T cell subtypes was not possible.

In the case of this clonotype: The antigen is undetermined.

Input material: blood. This clonotype was obtained from a human donor with ulcerative colitis or Crohn's disease, or a healthy co-twin of an affected twin (not recorded which). The rearrangement links TRBV20-1 to TRBJ2-7; checking the TCRdb D call of TRBD1 is not possible without DNA. CDR3 in amino acids: CSARPSGGKTYEQYF.